The clone carrying this T cell receptor (beta chain) was detected once. Primers: 60 Vbeta forward and 13 Jbeta reverse. Repertoires were generated with immunoSEQ multiplex PCR, while TCRdb's copy carries only in-frame clones and drops some. This repertoire shows 150,000 or so clones, about 72% found once; its top ten account for less than 2.5%. The junction had 4 bases not matched to a gene; V was cut back by 0 bases and J by 5 bases. This CDR3 is 16 amino acids long. In germline, CDR1 is ENHRY, CDR2 SYGVKD. This record belongs to a study of cytomegalovirus exposure and HLA in healthy donors. This sequence originates from a human donor in good health. The J gene is TRBJ2-3, the V gene TRBV10-3; the match to TRBD2 covers 11 bases. Sequenced input: PBMCs. The CDR3 region is CAISESTSGGIDTQYF. The CDR3 DNA reads as TGTGCCATCAGTGAGTCAACTAGCGGGGGAATAGATACGCAGTATTTT.